The table lists the clone carrying this TCR beta chain with many counts. Amplification of TCR beta CDR3 regions used RNA as the template. The HTBI primer set served for first-round RT-PCR of the TCR CDR3. TCRdb called the multiplex PCR reads again in MiXCR, with one record for every CDR3 protein. The data contain hundreds of thousands of distinct CDR3 sequences, 13% of them singletons. This sample was included in a study of T cells in Graves' hyperthyroidism and ophthalmopathy. The CDR3 is 16 amino acids. After removal of 3 bases from V and 5 bases from J, the junction contained 10 bases not matched to a gene.

This TCR was recovered from a woman aged 18-29 years with Graves' hyperthyroidism. The chain uses TRBV12-3 or TRBV12-4 and TRBJ2-1; 7 positions agree with TRBD1. Material: blood. The CDR3 DNA sequence: TGTGCCAGCAGTTTTTCTGTGAGGGGGCCTAACAATGAGCAGTTCTTC. Its protein is CASSFSVRGPNNEQFF.